This TCR beta chain was captured by sequencing in a study of blood T cell repertoires in COVID-19. Method: immunoSEQ multiplex PCR; TCRdb's copy keeps in-frame clones and lacks some. The sample lists under 85,000 clones; nearly 85% were seen once. This clone was detected a few times. Germline values: CDR1 SEHNR, CDR2 FQNEAQ (reference sequence). CDR3 length: 16 amino acids. After removal of 5 bases from V and 0 bases from J, the junction contained 7 bases not matched to a gene. This receptor was obtained from a human donor in a cohort sampled during active COVID-19. The specimen was peripheral blood. The chain has TRBV7-9 and TRBJ2-1; 7 bases match TRBD2. Here the CDR3 reads CASSVTSGASYNEQFF. The CDR3 nucleotides read TGTGCCAGCAGCGTTACAAGCGGGGCCTCCTACAATGAGCAGTTCTTC.